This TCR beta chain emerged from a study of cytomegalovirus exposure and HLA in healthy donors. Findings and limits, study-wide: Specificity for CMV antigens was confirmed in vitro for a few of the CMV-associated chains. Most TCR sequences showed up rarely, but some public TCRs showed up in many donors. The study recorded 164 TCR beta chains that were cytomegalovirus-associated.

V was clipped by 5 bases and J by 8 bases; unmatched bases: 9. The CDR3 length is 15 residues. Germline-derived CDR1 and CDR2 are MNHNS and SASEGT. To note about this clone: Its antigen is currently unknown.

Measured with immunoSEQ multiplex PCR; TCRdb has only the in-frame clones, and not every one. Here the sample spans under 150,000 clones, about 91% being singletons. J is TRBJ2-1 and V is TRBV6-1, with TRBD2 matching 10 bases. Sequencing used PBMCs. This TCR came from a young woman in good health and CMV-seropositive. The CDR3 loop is CASSWSSGSKDEQFF. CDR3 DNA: TGTGCCAGCAGTTGGTCTAGCGGGAGTAAGGATGAGCAGTTCTTC.